A single sample gave rise to the 20 T cell receptor beta chains below, sequenced in a study of shared clonotypes between healthy human individuals. Sequencing used immunoSEQ multiplex PCR; TCRdb keeps in-frame clones, though not all of them. There are about 2.5 million clones in the sample; about nine tenths occur only once, and about 0.41% lies in the top ten. Sequencing was performed on naive CD4+ T cells from PBMCs. Subset given: CD45RA+ positively selected. The receptors here all came from a man younger than 35 in good health. Some clones in this sample may be carry-over from other donors' samples.

The chain combines TRBV11-3 with TRBJ2-7, with TRBD1 matching 9 bases. This CDR3 spans 15 amino acids. V was pared by 1 base and J by 1 base, with 2 bases of the junction left unmatched. Germline V gene data show CDR1 as SGHNT and CDR2 as YENEEA. The DNA for the CDR3 is TGTGCCAGCAGCTTAGGGACAGGGGTATCCTACGAGCAGTACTTC. Translation: CASSLGTGVSYEQYF.

This clone was picked up a small number of times. The chain recombines TRBV7-8 with TRBJ1-5; 9 bases agree with TRBD1. Germline CDR1 reads SGHVS; CDR2 reads FQNEAQ. The trim removed 5 bases at V and 6 bases at J, leaving 8 bases unmatched. The CDR3 extends over 15 amino acids. The CDR3: CASSLRDRVGQPQHF. The DNA for the CDR3 is TGTGCCAGCAGCCTCCGGGACAGGGTTGGTCAGCCCCAGCATTTT.

The V call is TRBV29-1, the J call TRBJ2-5, with 10 bases lining up with TRBD2. The trim removed 6 bases at V and 3 bases at J, leaving 4 bases unmatched. The CDR3 covers 13 residues. Germline V gene sequence: CDR1 SQVTM, CDR2 ANQGSEA. The CDR3 loop reads CSVAGLAKETQYF. CDR3 coding DNA: TGCAGCGTCGCGGGACTAGCGAAAGAGACCCAGTACTTC. Based on the CDR3 plus reference TRBV29-1 and TRBJ2-5, the full variable domain is SAVISQKPSRDICQRGTSLTIQCQVDSQVTMMFWYRQQPGQSLTLIATANQGSEATYESGFVIDKFPISRPNLTFSTLTVSNMSPEDSSIYLCSVAGLAKETQYFGPGTRLLVL.

Concerning this clone itself: Other DNA variants within this sample encode the same CDR3. The CDR3 here is CASSSGTEGTGELFF. CDR3 in DNA: TGCGCCAGCAGTTCCGGGACAGAAGGCACCGGGGAGCTGTTTTTT. V gene TRBV5-1 combines with J gene TRBJ2-2; the match to TRBD1 covers 7 bases. V gave up 5 bases and J gave up 4 bases; unmatched junction bases: 8. Germline values: CDR1 SGHRS, CDR2 YFSETQ. CDR3 size: 15 residues.

This rearrangement joins TRBV5-8 to TRBJ1-5; TRBD1 matches 7 bases. CDR3 size: 16 residues. V gave up 3 bases and J gave up 3 bases; unmatched junction bases: 9. The V gene's germline CDR1 is SGHTS and CDR2 YDEGEE. The CDR3 region is CASSSDRWVNNQPQHF. CDR3 in DNA: TGTGCCAGCAGCTCGGACAGGTGGGTGAACAATCAGCCCCAGCATTTT.

The chain employs TRBV6-5 and TRBJ1-2; the match to TRBD1 covers 7 bases. Trimming removed 7 bases from V and 8 bases from J; junction bases left unmatched: 13. Germline-derived CDR1 and CDR2 are MNHEY and SVGAGI. The CDR3 runs 14 residues. DNA for the CDR3: TGTGCCAGCACCCACCTCGACAGGGCAGGGGGCTACACCTTC. It yields the protein CASTHLDRAGGYTF.

The chain recombines TRBV11-1 with TRBJ2-5; D is ambiguous. The CDR3 is made up of 13 amino acids. Germline CDR1 SGHAT, CDR2 FQDESV (reference sequence). V lost 3 bases and J 5 bases, leaving 10 bases between the germline ends. The chain's CDR3 is CASSFGQGETQYF. CDR3 DNA: TGTGCCAGCAGCTTCGGGCAAGGGGAGACCCAGTACTTC.

The chain uses TRBV6-1 and TRBJ1-4; D ambiguous. The germline V gene encodes CDR1 MNHNS and CDR2 SASEGT. The CDR3 is 15 amino acids. Trimming pared 5 bases from V and 2 bases from J, leaving 12 bases between. For the CDR3, the DNA is TGTGCCAGCAGTTCCATAGGGTCGACTAATGAAAAACTGTTTTTT. Amino acid sequence: CASSSIGSTNEKLFF.

The V and J genes are TRBV7-8 and TRBJ1-1, with TRBD1 matching over 7 bases. Germline V gene data show CDR1 as SGHVS and CDR2 as FQNEAQ. This CDR3 comprises 13 residues. Germline trimming cut 5 bases from V and 4 bases from J; bases unmatched to any gene: 4. The CDR3 is CASSANRGTEAFF. The CDR3 DNA sequence: TGTGCCAGCAGCGCAAACAGGGGCACTGAAGCTTTCTTT.

The chain combines TRBV30 with TRBJ2-2; D possibly corresponds to TRBD2 (5 bases). The V gene lost 4 bases and the J gene lost 6 bases, with 9 bases spanning the gap. From germline, CDR1 is GTSNPN and CDR2 SVGIG (reference sequence). The CDR3 runs 12 residues. CDR3 sequence reads: CAWTEGPGELFF. In DNA, the CDR3 is TGTGCCTGGACAGAGGGTCCCGGGGAGCTGTTTTTT.

The chain has TRBV11-2 and TRBJ1-1; the D gene is possibly TRBD1 (5 bases). CDR1 is SGHAT, CDR2 FQNNGV, per germline. Trimming cost V 1 base and J 4 bases, with 13 bases left between them. The CDR3 spans 15 residues. The DNA for the CDR3 is TGTGCCAGCAGCTTAGGGTTGGGGGGTAGCACTGAAGCTTTCTTT. It codes for CASSLGLGGSTEAFF.

The chain uses TRBV28 and TRBJ2-1; 7 bases agree with TRBD1. Germline CDR1 is MDHEN and CDR2 is SYDVKM. V shed 6 bases, J shed 6 bases, and the junction held 5 bases outside the gene matches. This CDR3 comprises 13 residues. DNA for the CDR3: TGTGCCAGCAGGCCAGACAGGGCCAATGAGCAGTTCTTC. As protein: CASRPDRANEQFF.

This chain uses TRBV5-6 with TRBJ2-7; tentatively, D is TRBD2 (6 bases). Trimming pared 1 base from V and 0 bases from J, leaving 17 bases between. CDR1 is SGHDT and CDR2 is YYEEEE in the germline V gene. This CDR3 spans 17 amino acids. The CDR3 bases are TGTGCCAGCAGCTTGTTTTTGCTGCGGGACGACTCCTACGAGCAGTACTTC. Translation: CASSLFLLRDDSYEQYF.

This chain connects TRBV19 to TRBJ1-2; D call uncertain. The CDR3 is 13 residues long. Trimming left V 5 bases short and J 5 bases short, with 12 bases between. The V gene's germline CDR1 is LNHDA and CDR2 SQIVND (reference sequence). In nucleotides, the CDR3 is TGTGCCAGTAGTCCCGGCTTTAAATATGGCTACACCTTC. Translated: CASSPGFKYGYTF.

The rearrangement links TRBV28 to TRBJ1-1; D gene uncertain. Germline CDR1 is MDHEN and CDR2 is SYDVKM. This CDR3 has 13 amino acids. Trimming pared 3 bases from V and 6 bases from J, leaving 11 bases between. Here the CDR3 DNA reads TGTGCCAGCAGTTTTTATCAAACGGCTGAAGCTTTCTTT. It codes for CASSFYQTAEAFF.

Of note for this clone: Within the sample, other DNA sequences also encode this same CDR3. This chain joins TRBV29-1 and TRBJ1-1, with TRBD1 as a possible D gene (5 bases). The length of the CDR3 is 12 residues. Trimming shortened V by 4 bases and J by 3 bases, and 9 bases separated the two germline ends. Looked up from germline, CDR1 is SQVTM and CDR2 is ANQGSEA. CDR3 sequence (DNA): TGCAGCGTTGGAAGGGGAGACACTGAAGCTTTCTTT. It specifies CSVGRGDTEAFF.

The chain has TRBV2 and TRBJ2-2, with D perhaps TRBD1 (6 bases). Trimming cost V 6 bases and J 6 bases, with 14 bases left between them. Germline assignment: CDR1 SNHLY and CDR2 FYNNEI. The CDR3 runs to 14 residues. The CDR3 region has the DNA TGTGCCAGCAGAGGAACAGGGAGTCCCGGGGAGCTGTTTTTT. Its translation is CASRGTGSPGELFF.

The genes are TRBV7-2 and TRBJ2-5, with 12 positions matching TRBD2. The trim removed 3 bases at V and 4 bases at J, leaving 3 bases unmatched. The CDR3 extends over 15 amino acids. The germline V gene encodes CDR1 SGHTA and CDR2 FQGNSA. The CDR3 DNA reads as TGTGCCAGCAGCTTTCCTAGCGGGGGGGCAGAGACCCAGTACTTC. It specifies CASSFPSGGAETQYF.

The rearrangement uses TRBV11-1 and TRBJ2-7; D may be TRBD2 (5 bases). The germline gives CDR1 SGHAT, CDR2 FQDESV (reference sequence). The V and J ends lost 4 bases and 2 bases respectively, with 9 bases between them. The CDR3 has 13 residues. The CDR3 DNA reads as TGTGCCAGCAGCTCACGGGAAGCCTACGAGCAGTACTTC. This sequence encodes CASSSREAYEQYF.

The V and J genes are TRBV9 and TRBJ2-7; 11 bases fit TRBD2. There are 15 residues in the CDR3. With 0 bases clipped from V and 4 bases from J, the junction kept 3 bases outside the gene matches. Germline lookup yields CDR1 SGDLS and CDR2 YYNGEE. Written as DNA, the CDR3 is TGTGCCAGCAGCGTAGCGACTAGCGGGGCGTACGAGCAGTACTTC. Residues: CASSVATSGAYEQYF.